The 29 T cell receptor beta chains in this list originate from one sample, sequenced in a study of CD8+CD57+ T cells in acquired aplastic anemia. Profiles of TCR beta VDJ and CDR3 were generated from a genomic DNA template. TCRdb passed the reads through MiXCR, listing each CDR3 protein once. Of about 290,000 distinct CDR3 sequences in the sample, about 50% were seen once. CD8+CD57+ cell expansion, shown by flow cytometry, had occurred in the patients selected for sequencing. The material sequenced was sorted CD4+, CD8+, or CD8+CD57+ T cells (not recorded which) from PBMCs. The receptors come from a human donor with aplastic anemia.

This clonotype has at least ten counts. The chain joins TRBV19 to TRBJ1-1; no clear D gene. Per the germline V gene, CDR1 is LNHDA and CDR2 is SQIVND (reference sequence). V lost 1 base, J lost 1 base, and 4 bases lay in between. This CDR3 is 13 amino acids long. CDR3 in amino acids: CASSIAENTEAFF. DNA for the CDR3: TGTGCCAGTAGTATAGCCGAGAACACTGAAGCTTTCTTT. Full variable domain (rest looked up from reference TRBV19 and TRBJ1-1): DGGITQSPKYLFRKEGQNVTLSCEQNLNHDAMYWYRQDPGQGLRLIYYSQIVNDFQKGDIAEGYSVSREKKESFPLTVTSAQKNPTAFYLCASSIAENTEAFFGQGTRLTVV.

This clonotype has a handful of counts. Sequence at one end of the junction differs from germline and may be a read error. This chain connects TRBV7-7 to TRBJ2-6; maybe TRBD1 (6 bases). In germline, CDR1 is SSHAT, CDR2 FNYEAQ (reference sequence). This CDR3 contains 13 residues. The CDR3 here is CASSLGGSNVLTF. The CDR3 bases are TGTGCTAGCAGCTTAGGGGGTTCCAACGTCCTGACTTTC.

The chain joins TRBV20-1 to TRBJ2-3; no reliable D call. The V and J ends lost 5 bases and 0 bases respectively, with 15 bases between them. The CDR3 runs 15 residues. From germline, CDR1 is DFQATT and CDR2 SNEGSKA (reference sequence). The CDR3 coding sequence is TGCAGTGCTCTCACCCCAGAGATTAGCACAGATACGCAGTATTTT. Its translation: CSALTPEISTDTQYF.

DNA for the CDR3: TGTGCCAGCAGTGAGGGTGGAGCAAGGATCCACTTT. This gives the protein CASSEGGARIHF. The V and J genes are TRBV25-1 and TRBJ1-6; no clear D. In germline, CDR1 is MGHDK, CDR2 SYGVNS. The CDR3 runs to 12 residues. The V gene lost 3 bases and the J gene lost 17 bases, with 14 bases spanning the gap.

A few counts support this clonotype. CDR3 in DNA: TGTGCCAGCAGCGTGGCGAGGGCGGACTATGGCTACACCTTC. Its translation is CASSVARADYGYTF. V is TRBV7-2 and J is TRBJ1-2; D gene uncertain. The CDR3 runs 14 residues. The V end was cut by 5 bases, the J end by 3 bases, with 13 bases between. CDR1 is SGHTA, CDR2 FQGNSA, per germline.

V and J are TRBV7-3 and TRBJ1-6; D unclear. Per the germline V gene, CDR1 is SGHTA and CDR2 is FQGTGA. Deletions cut 3 bases from V and 5 bases from J, with 8 bases between. The CDR3 covers 14 residues. The CDR3 nucleotides are TGTGCCAGCAGCTTGGAGCCGAATAATTCACCCCTCCACTTT. Amino acid sequence: CASSLEPNNSPLHF. The whole variable domain, remainder taken from reference TRBV7-3 and TRBJ1-6, is GAGVSQTPSNKVTEKGKYVELRCDPISGHTALYWYRQSLGQGPEFLIYFQGTGAADDSGLPNDRFFAVRPEGSVSTLKIQRTERGDSAVYLCASSLEPNNSPLHFGNGTRLTVT.

This CDR3 is CSAILVGFGYTEAFF. In DNA, the CDR3 is TGCAGTGCTATCCTCGTTGGGTTCGGGTACACTGAAGCTTTCTTT. This chain links TRBV20-1 with TRBJ1-1; no clear D gene. The CDR3 covers 15 residues. The germline gives CDR1 DFQATT, CDR2 SNEGSKA (reference sequence). The V end lost 4 bases, the J end lost 3 bases, and 18 bases lay between the germline ends.

This clonotype was counted only a few times. The chain combines TRBV15 with TRBJ1-2; no clear D gene. This CDR3 is 12 amino acids long. Germline CDR1 and CDR2: LNHNV and YYDKDF (reference sequence). V lost 3 bases, J lost 8 bases, and 10 bases lay in between. In DNA form, the CDR3 reads TGTGCCACCAGCAGTGAGAGGTGGGGCTACACCTTC. It yields the protein CATSSERWGYTF.

This clonotype was counted many times. The V and J genes are TRBV12-3 or TRBV12-4 and TRBJ1-4; D is undetermined. V was pared by 5 bases and J by 13 bases, with 14 bases between. This CDR3 is built from 12 residues. CDR3 loop: CASSGEVKRLFF. The CDR3, as DNA: TGTGCCAGCAGTGGGGAGGTAAAAAGACTGTTTTTT.

CDR3 in amino acids: CASSHNDEQFF. Written as DNA, the CDR3 is TGTGCCAGCAGCCACAATGATGAGCAGTTCTTC. The chain links TRBV7-9 to TRBJ2-1; no clear D. The ends were cut back, 5 bases at V and 8 bases at J, with 7 bases in the middle. Germline lookup yields CDR1 SEHNR and CDR2 FQNEAQ (reference sequence). CDR3 length: 11 residues.

This sequence joins TRBV7-8 and TRBJ1-6; D not certain. Germline V gene lookup returns CDR1 SGHVS and CDR2 FQNEAQ. V was trimmed by 5 bases and J by 7 bases, leaving 12 bases between them. The CDR3 has 14 residues. The CDR3 bases are TGTGCCAGCAGCGAAAGCCCGCAGAATTCACCCCTCCACTTT. Translation gives CASSESPQNSPLHF.

This clonotype was recorded only once. V and J are TRBV7-8 and TRBJ1-4; D perhaps matches TRBD1 (5 bases). CDR3 length: 13 residues. With 8 bases removed from V and 5 bases from J, the gap between germline ends came to 12 bases. Germline lookup yields CDR1 SGHVS and CDR2 FQNEAQ. The CDR3 coding sequence is TGTGCCAGCCGCAGGGTGTGGAATGAAAAACTGTTTTTT. Its protein product is CASRRVWNEKLFF.

This CDR3 is CASSIFQTGGYTF. In DNA, the CDR3 is TGTGCCAGTAGTATTTTCCAAACGGGGGGCTACACCTTC. The chain joins TRBV19 to TRBJ1-2; D is unclear. CDR3 length: 13 residues. CDR1 is LNHDA, CDR2 SQIVND, per germline (reference sequence). V shed 3 bases and J shed 8 bases, with 13 bases lying between them.

This clonotype was seen many times. CDR3 coding DNA: TGTGCCAGCAGTTTAGGCAGGGCCGAGACCCAGTACTTC. Residues: CASSLGRAETQYF. The rearrangement uses TRBV12-3 or TRBV12-4 and TRBJ2-5; perhaps TRBD1 as D (5 bases). CDR3 length: 13 residues. V lost 1 base, J lost 5 bases, and 8 bases lay in between.

This clonotype was counted many times. This chain uses TRBV20-1 with TRBJ2-7; unclear D gene. The CDR3 has 15 residues. Trimming stripped 0 bases from V and 6 bases from J, with 18 bases between. Germline V gene data show CDR1 as DFQATT and CDR2 as SNEGSKA (reference sequence). Written as DNA, the CDR3 is TGCAGTGCTAGAGATCGGGTACAGTCAGTCAGCGAGCAGTACTTC. This sequence encodes CSARDRVQSVSEQYF.

The chain recombines TRBV12-3 or TRBV12-4 with TRBJ2-5; TRBD2 matches at 10 bases. The CDR3 has 17 residues. V gave up 5 bases and J gave up 7 bases; unmatched junction bases: 16. As DNA, the CDR3 is TGTGCCAGCAGTCCTCGACTAGCGGGCGGTAGTTTAGGGACCCAGTACTTC. Its translation: CASSPRLAGGSLGTQYF.

On this clonotype itself: The DNA is omitted, as the CDR3 cannot be located on it reliably, and the CDR3 follows TCRdb's listing. V and J are TRBV20-1 and TRBJ1-3. With termini counted, the CDR3 has 23 amino acids. Germline lookup yields CDR1 DFQATT and CDR2 SNEGSKA (reference sequence). The CDR3 loop reads CSAREQHNQPQHFGDGTRLSIYF.

This chain connects TRBV10-3 to TRBJ2-7; a possible D gene is TRBD1 (6 bases). The CDR3 extends over 15 amino acids. CDR1 ENHRY and CDR2 SYGVKD come from the germline V gene. Between the trimmed V and J ends, which lost 7 bases and 1 base, there was a span of 17 bases. The CDR3 region has the DNA TGTGCCATCATGGACCAGACGACAGGATCCTACGAGCAGTACTTC. Translated, it gives CAIMDQTTGSYEQYF.

The gene calls are TRBV9 and TRBJ2-2; 15 bases align to TRBD2. Germline V gene sequence: CDR1 SGDLS, CDR2 YYNGEE. V lost 5 bases and J lost 5; bases outside the gene matches: 13. The CDR3 runs to 19 residues. The CDR3 nucleotides are TGTGCCAGCAGAATACCGGGACTAGCGGGGGGAATAAGAACCGGGGAGCTGTTTTTT. It translates to CASRIPGLAGGIRTGELFF.

The chain uses TRBV11-1 and TRBJ1-5, with a possible D match to TRBD1 (6 bases). The V end lost 7 bases, the J end lost 4 bases, and 17 bases lay between the germline ends. The CDR3 covers 15 residues. The V gene's germline CDR1 is SGHAT and CDR2 FQDESV (reference sequence). Here the CDR3 DNA reads TGTGCCAGCAAGCCCAGCGGGACATGGAATCAGCCCCAGCATTTT. This gives the protein CASKPSGTWNQPQHF.

The chain recombines TRBV24-1 with TRBJ1-3; no firm D call. The CDR3 consists of 11 residues. Germline loops: CDR1 KGHDR, CDR2 SFDVKD. Trimming shortened V by 6 bases and J by 11 bases, and 10 bases separated the two germline ends. The CDR3: CATSYGNAIYF. In DNA form, the CDR3 reads TGTGCCACCAGTTATGGAAATGCCATATATTTT.

V is TRBV29-1 and J is TRBJ2-7; D perhaps matches TRBD1 (5 bases). V was trimmed by 1 base and J by 3 bases, leaving 10 bases between them. This CDR3 has 13 residues. CDR1 and CDR2 (germline): SQVTM, ANQGSEA. Here the CDR3 DNA reads TGCAGCGTTGAAGGGACACAAAACTACGAGCAGTACTTC. Translated: CSVEGTQNYEQYF.

This clonotype was observed many times. The chain recombines TRBV5-1 with TRBJ1-2; D is unresolved. V lost 7 bases to trimming and J lost 8 bases, with 27 bases between them. This CDR3 contains 16 residues. CDR1 and CDR2 (germline): SGHRS, YFSETQ. The CDR3 loop reads CASAPNPSAPGYGYTF. For the CDR3, the DNA is TGCGCCAGCGCCCCAAACCCCAGCGCACCTGGGTACGGCTACACCTTC.

The J gene is TRBJ2-5, the V gene TRBV3-1; 13 positions agree with TRBD2. J gave up 3 bases and V 4 bases, and 8 bases lay outside the gene matches. This CDR3 has 17 residues. The germline V gene has CDR1 LGHDT and CDR2 YNNKEL (reference sequence). CDR3 region: CASSPALTSGRKETQYF. The CDR3 DNA is TGTGCCAGCAGCCCGGCCCTGACTAGCGGGAGGAAAGAGACCCAGTACTTC.

The V and J genes are TRBV11-1 and TRBJ2-1; 11 bases map to TRBD2. V lost 2 bases, J lost 5 bases, and 5 bases stayed unmatched. CDR1 and CDR2 from the germline V gene are SGHAT and FQDESV (reference sequence). CDR3 length: 16 amino acids. The CDR3 loop reads CASSLPSGGYNNEQFF. DNA for the CDR3: TGTGCCAGCAGCTTACCTAGCGGGGGGTATAACAATGAGCAGTTCTTC.

A few counts support this clonotype. The chain employs TRBV7-6 and TRBJ1-1; TRBD1 agrees at 11 bases. This CDR3 region has 15 residues. Germline loops: CDR1 SGHVS, CDR2 FNYEAQ. V shed 4 bases and J 5 bases; nucleotides not matched to a gene: 6. In DNA form, the CDR3 reads TGTGCCAGCAGCTCCAAGGACAGGGGGCGAACTGAAGCTTTCTTT. This sequence encodes CASSSKDRGRTEAFF.

The chain is built from TRBV7-3 and TRBJ2-5, with D tentatively TRBD2 (6 bases). Germline assignment: CDR1 SGHTA and CDR2 FQGTGA. V lost 5 bases and J lost 5, with 21 bases in between. CDR3 size: 16 residues. The CDR3 DNA follows: TGTGCCAGCAGCCCTGGGACTCGATCGTTAGGGGAGACCCAGTACTTC. Encoded protein: CASSPGTRSLGETQYF.

V gene TRBV9 combines with J gene TRBJ1-1; unclear D gene. Per germline, CDR1 SGDLS and CDR2 YYNGEE. Trimming removed 1 base from V and 3 bases from J, with 10 bases in between. The CDR3 runs to 14 residues. The CDR3 region is CASSVKQTYTEAFF. CDR3 coding DNA: TGTGCCAGCAGCGTAAAGCAGACTTACACTGAAGCTTTCTTT.

This rearrangement joins TRBV5-6 to TRBJ1-1; no firm D call. Germline CDR1 is SGHDT and CDR2 is YYEEEE. The V gene lost 4 bases and the J gene lost 6 bases, with 10 bases spanning the gap. The CDR3 runs to 12 residues. CDR3 nucleotides: TGTGCCAGCAGCCCCCCAGGCTCTGAAGCTTTCTTT. It translates to CASSPPGSEAFF.